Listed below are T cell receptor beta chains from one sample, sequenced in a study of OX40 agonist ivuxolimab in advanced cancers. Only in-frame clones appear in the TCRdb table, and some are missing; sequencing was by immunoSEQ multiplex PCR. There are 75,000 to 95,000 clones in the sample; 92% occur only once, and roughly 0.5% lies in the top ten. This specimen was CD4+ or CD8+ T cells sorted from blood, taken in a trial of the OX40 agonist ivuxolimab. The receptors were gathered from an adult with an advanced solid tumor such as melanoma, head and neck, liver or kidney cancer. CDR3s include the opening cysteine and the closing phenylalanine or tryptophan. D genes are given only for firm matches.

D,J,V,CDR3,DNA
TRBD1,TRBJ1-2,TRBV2,CASSPGTGNYGYTF,TGTGCCAGCAGTCCCGGGACAGGGAACTATGGCTACACCTTC
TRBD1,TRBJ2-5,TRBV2,CASRKGTGGSETQYF,TGTGCCAGCAGGAAGGGGACAGGGGGCTCAGAGACCCAGTACTTC
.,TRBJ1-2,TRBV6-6,CASRTGTGANYGYTF,TGTGCCAGCAGGACTGGGACCGGAGCTAACTATGGCTACACCTTC
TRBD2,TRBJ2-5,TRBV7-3,CASSERTSGGAQYF,TGTGCCAGCAGCGAACGGACTAGCGGGGGGGCCCAGTACTTC
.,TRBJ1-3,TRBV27,CASSFLGTGNTIYF,TGTGCCAGCAGTTTTTTAGGGACTGGAAACACCATATATTTT
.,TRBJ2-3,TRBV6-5,CASSYSIVSPPDTQYF,TGTGCCAGCAGTTACTCGATCGTTAGCCCACCGGATACGCAGTATTTT
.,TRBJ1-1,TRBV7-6,CASSLASPIPTVPNTEAFF,TGTGCCAGCAGCTTAGCCTCACCTATCCCCACGGTCCCAAACACTGAAGCTTTCTTT
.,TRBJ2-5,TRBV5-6,CASSFFQTDPQETQYF,TGTGCCAGCAGCTTTTTCCAGACCGATCCACAAGAGACCCAGTACTTC
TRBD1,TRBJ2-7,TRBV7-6,CASSLRSPDRGLDEQYF,TGTGCCAGCAGCTTGCGATCACCGGACAGGGGGCTGGACGAGCAGTACTTC
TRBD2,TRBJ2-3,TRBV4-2,CASSQTSVSTDTQYF,TGTGCCAGCAGCCAAACTAGCGTTAGCACAGATACGCAGTATTTT
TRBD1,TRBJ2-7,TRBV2,CASAGQDSYEQYF,TGTGCCAGCGCGGGACAGGACTCCTACGAGCAGTACTTC
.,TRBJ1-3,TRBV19,CASFGNTIYF,TGTGCCAGTTTTGGAAACACCATATATTTT